These T cell receptor beta chains were read from a single sample in a study of identical twins. TCRdb recomputed calls from the 5' RACE reads with MiXCR, one row per CDR3 protein. The repertoire holds about 890,000 distinct CDR3 sequences, with more than 9% as singletons. This same sample was also part of a study on yellow fever vaccine responses in identical twins.

Specimen: PBMCs. The receptor source for this set is a woman aged 18-35 years in good health. Both conserved end residues are part of each CDR3. D genes are given only for firm matches. A clone size is listed for some rows: how often the clone was seen (once, few, many), or a class if it is expanded.

d_call	clone_size	v_call	j_call	cdr3_aa	cdr3_nt
TRBD1	many	TRBV10-3	TRBJ2-1	CAIRNRDSSTYNEQFF	TGTGCCATCAGGAATCGGGACAGTTCCACCTACAATGAGCAGTTCTTC
TRBD2	few	TRBV6-1	TRBJ2-1	CASGRLAGGYNEQFF	TGTGCCAGCGGAAGGCTAGCGGGAGGCTACAATGAGCAGTTCTTC
.	many	TRBV5-1	TRBJ2-2	CASSLDSATGELFF	TGCGCCAGCAGCTTGGACAGTGCCACCGGGGAGCTGTTTTTT
TRBD1	few	TRBV12-3/TRBV12-4	TRBJ1-2	CASSSGDSYGYTF	TGTGCCAGCAGTTCAGGGGACAGCTATGGCTACACCTTC
.	once	TRBV6-1	TRBJ1-4	CASSRNLWRDNEKLFF	TGTGCCAGCAGTCGTAACTTATGGCGGGATAATGAAAAACTGTTTTTT
.	few	TRBV12-3/TRBV12-4	TRBJ2-5	CASSYLVPETQYF	TGTGCCAGCAGCTACTTAGTACCAGAGACCCAGTACTTC
.	few	TRBV24-1	TRBJ2-2	CATMGGHTGELFF	TGTGCCACCATGGGAGGCCACACCGGGGAGCTGTTTTTT
.	.	TRBV3-1	TRBJ2-7	CASSQLSGTYEQYF	TGTGCCAGCAGCCAACTAAGCGGCACCTACGAGCAGTACTTC
TRBD1	many	TRBV18	TRBJ2-7	CASSQDRGRYEQYF	TGTGCCAGCTCACAGGACAGGGGAAGGTACGAGCAGTACTTC
.	many	TRBV5-1	TRBJ2-1	CASSLDDNEQFF	TGCGCCAGCAGCTTGGATGACAATGAGCAGTTCTTC
.	.	TRBV5-1	TRBJ1-1	CASKQGGTEAFF	TGCGCCAGCAAACAGGGAGGCACTGAAGCTTTCTTT
TRBD2	few	TRBV12-3/TRBV12-4	TRBJ2-7	CASKASGSYEQYF	TGTGCCAGCAAGGCTAGCGGGAGCTACGAGCAGTACTTC
TRBD2	few	TRBV3-1	TRBJ2-1	CASSQELAASYNEQFF	TGTGCCAGCAGCCAAGAACTAGCGGCCTCCTACAATGAGCAGTTCTTC
TRBD2	.	TRBV20-1	TRBJ2-1	CSASPLAGGGLYEQFF	TGCAGTGCTAGCCCTCTAGCGGGGGGCGGTCTCTATGAGCAGTTCTTC